The 7 T cell receptor beta chains given below trace back to one sample, sequenced in a study of T cell responses to AZD1222 COVID-19 vaccine. The method was immunoSEQ multiplex PCR; TCRdb's version includes in-frame clones alone and lacks a portion of them. The sample consists of about 92,000 clones, about 89% of them appearing once. Sample: peripheral blood, taken on day 0 of AZD1222 vaccination. These receptors originate from an adult in good health.

Of note for this clone: In the same sample, other DNA sequences code for this CDR3. The chain is built from TRBV30 and TRBJ1-6; 7 bases align to TRBD1. J lost 7 bases, V lost 3 bases, and 3 bases had no gene match. Germline lookup yields CDR1 GTSNPN and CDR2 SVGIG (reference sequence). The CDR3 contains 13 residues. CDR3 nucleotides: TGTGCCTGGAGCCCAGGGGGGAATTCACCCCTCCACTTT. This translates into CAWSPGGNSPLHF.

The J gene is TRBJ2-7, the V gene TRBV13, with D perhaps given as TRBD1 or TRBD2 (5 bases each). Trimming pared 4 bases from V and 3 bases from J, leaving 10 bases between. This CDR3 has 13 residues. Germline-derived CDR1 and CDR2 are PRHDT and FYEKMQ (reference sequence). This CDR3 reads CASSSRGFYEQYF. The CDR3 DNA is TGTGCCAGCAGCTCCCGGGGCTTCTACGAGCAGTACTTC.

The V gene is TRBV19, the J gene TRBJ1-2; D call uncertain. Deletions cut 10 bases from V and 0 bases from J, with 18 bases between. The CDR3 length is 15 residues. From germline, CDR1 is LNHDA and CDR2 SQIVND (reference sequence). CDR3: CATVRSREANYGYTF. The CDR3 nucleotides are TGTGCCACAGTGCGGTCCCGGGAAGCTAACTATGGCTACACCTTC.

The rearrangement joins TRBV5-4 to TRBJ1-5; perhaps TRBD1 as D (6 bases). V dropped 0 bases and J dropped 7 bases, with 17 bases sitting between them. Per germline, CDR1 SGHNT and CDR2 YYREEE (reference sequence). This CDR3 has 16 residues. The CDR3 DNA follows: TGTGCCAGCAGCTTGGACGGGGGGGGCGGTGGACAGCCCCAGCATTTT. Translated: CASSLDGGGGGQPQHF.

This chain connects TRBV28 to TRBJ1-2; D may be TRBD1 (6 bases). The germline V and J ends were trimmed by 5 bases and 0 bases, with 19 bases remaining between them. Germline-derived CDR1 and CDR2 are MDHEN and SYDVKM. The CDR3 consists of 17 residues. The CDR3 region is CASSAIGGGLANYGYTF. The CDR3 bases are TGTGCCAGCAGTGCAATCGGGGGGGGCCTAGCTAACTATGGCTACACCTTC.

V usage is TRBV5-1 and J usage is TRBJ1-5; 8 nucleotides line up with TRBD1. The CDR3 runs 14 residues. Unmatched junction bases numbered 6, after V lost 4 bases and J lost 6 bases. Germline CDR1 SGHRS, CDR2 YFSETQ. The CDR3: CASSTGQGTQPQHF. The CDR3 region has the DNA TGCGCCAGCAGCACAGGACAGGGAACTCAGCCCCAGCATTTT.

J is TRBJ2-7 and V is TRBV27; TRBD1 agrees at 8 bases. Germline CDR1 and CDR2: MNHEY and SMNVEV (reference sequence). The CDR3 sequence is 13 residues long. V shed 5 bases, J shed 6 bases, and the junction held 6 bases outside the gene matches. CDR3 region: CASSKRQGSEQYF. In DNA form, the CDR3 reads TGTGCCAGCAGTAAACGACAGGGGAGCGAGCAGTACTTC.